Listed below are T cell receptor beta chains from one sample, sequenced in a study of cytomegalovirus exposure and HLA in healthy donors. The assay was immunoSEQ multiplex PCR, and TCRdb's table has in-frame clones only and misses some. The sample carries roughly 180,000 clones, roughly 80% recorded once. The material sequenced was PBMCs. The source of these receptors is a woman aged 40 to 55 in good health and CMV-seropositive. Both conserved end residues are part of each CDR3. A D gene is named only where the DNA matches it firmly. The size entry is marked missing in some rows and otherwise reads once, few, many or a size class.

TRBJ1-2 TRBV28 - - CASSSPQVLYGYTF TGTGCCAGCAGTTCGCCCCAGGTTTTATATGGCTACACCTTC
TRBJ2-1 TRBV27 - - CASSLRGGLNYNEQFF TGTGCCAGCAGTTTAAGAGGGGGTCTAAATTACAATGAGCAGTTCTTC
TRBJ1-2 TRBV7-6 TRBD1 - CASSLGQGQGGYTF TGTGCCAGCAGCTTGGGACAGGGGCAAGGCGGCTACACCTTC
TRBJ1-2 TRBV28 - - CASLGRRGYGYTF TGTGCCAGCCTGGGGCGGAGGGGCTATGGCTACACCTTC
TRBJ2-3 TRBV5-1 TRBD2 - CASSLYIAGATDTQYF TGCGCCAGCAGCTTGTACATAGCGGGAGCCACAGATACGCAGTATTTT
TRBJ2-5 TRBV7-9 - - CASSLGGKAQYF TGTGCCAGCAGCTTAGGAGGAAAGGCCCAGTACTTC
TRBJ2-7 TRBV5-1 TRBD2 - CASSQGLAGGEQYF TGCGCCAGCAGCCAGGGACTAGCGGGAGGCGAGCAGTACTTC
TRBJ1-4 TRBV27 - - CASSPRTVEKLFF TGTGCCAGCAGTCCCCGTACGGTAGAAAAACTGTTTTTT
TRBJ2-5 TRBV5-6 - - CASSPRLQETQYF TGTGCCAGCAGCCCACGACTCCAAGAGACCCAGTACTTC
TRBJ2-2 TRBV5-4 - - CASSLKQGGTGELFF TGTGCCAGCAGCTTGAAACAGGGAGGGACCGGGGAGCTGTTTTTT
TRBJ2-7 TRBV29-1 TRBD2 - CNRGGGRVGEQYF TGCAACCGGGGGGGCGGGAGGGTAGGCGAGCAGTACTTC
TRBJ2-5 TRBV7-9 TRBD2 - CASSTRTSGVYQETQYF TGTGCCAGCAGCACCCGGACTAGCGGCGTATATCAAGAGACCCAGTACTTC
TRBJ2-5 TRBV5-4 - - CASSLRVSGAPSTQETQYF TGTGCCAGCAGCTTGAGGGTCAGCGGAGCGCCCAGCACTCAAGAGACCCAGTACTTC
TRBJ2-3 TRBV28 - - CASGATDTQYF TGTGCCAGCGGGGCCACAGATACGCAGTATTTT
TRBJ1-2 TRBV6-5 - - CASSEVRTVGGYTF TGTGCCAGCAGTGAAGTACGTACAGTCGGCGGCTACACCTTC
TRBJ1-5 TRBV28 - - CASSLRNRVGNQPQHF TGTGCCAGCAGTTTAAGAAACAGGGTGGGCAATCAGCCCCAGCATTTT
TRBJ1-1 TRBV7-9 - - CATKGQGVTEAFF TGTGCCACCAAAGGGCAGGGTGTAACTGAAGCTTTCTTT
TRBJ1-1 TRBV19 - medium-sized CASSIGRDTEAFF TGTGCCAGTAGTATAGGCCGCGACACTGAAGCTTTCTTT
TRBJ1-2 TRBV9 - - CASSVGGLALTNYGYTF TGTGCCAGCAGCGTTGGGGGGTTGGCCCTTACCAACTATGGCTACACCTTC
TRBJ2-7 TRBV5-8 TRBD1 few CASSPRDRVPYEQYF TGTGCCAGCAGCCCCCGGGACAGGGTCCCCTACGAGCAGTACTTC
TRBJ2-7 TRBV9 TRBD1 - CASSVGTGRYEQYF TGTGCCAGCAGCGTAGGGACAGGGAGGTACGAGCAGTACTTC
TRBJ2-1 TRBV19 TRBD1 - CASSTIPGQGFYNEQFF TGTGCCAGTAGTACCATCCCGGGACAGGGTTTTTACAATGAGCAGTTCTTC
TRBJ2-7 TRBV7-9 - - CASSAGNLYEQYF TGTGCCAGCAGCGCGGGTAATTTGTACGAGCAGTACTTC
TRBJ2-2 TRBV19 - - CASSLPYIAALGGELFF TGTGCCAGTAGTCTCCCTTACATAGCGGCCCTGGGCGGGGAGCTGTTTTTT
TRBJ1-3 TRBV19 - - CASSGQPSGNTIYF TGTGCCAGTAGTGGACAGCCCTCTGGAAACACCATATATTTT
TRBJ1-1 TRBV6-6 - - CASSWGNTEAFF TGTGCCAGCAGTTGGGGCAACACTGAAGCTTTCTTT
TRBJ1-3 TRBV11-2 - - CASSLYRGSGNTIYF TGTGCCAGCAGCCTATACCGGGGCTCTGGAAACACCATATATTTT
TRBJ2-5 TRBV27 TRBD1 - CASSTRDRGRQETQYF TGTGCCAGCAGTACCCGGGACAGGGGCCGTCAAGAGACCCAGTACTTC
TRBJ1-2 TRBV19 TRBD1 - CASSGQGRNYGYTF TGTGCCAGTAGTGGACAGGGGAGGAACTATGGCTACACCTTC
TRBJ1-2 TRBV21-1 - - CASKGVCGKTNYGYTF TGTGCCAGCAAGGGGGTTTGTGGCAAGACTAACTATGGCTACACCTTC
TRBJ2-7 TRBV5-1 - - CASSLSGLAYEQYF TGCGCCAGCAGCTTGAGCGGTCTCGCCTACGAGCAGTACTTC
TRBJ2-7 TRBV6-6 - - CASKFEYAGNYEQYF TGTGCCAGCAAATTCGAGTATGCAGGTAACTACGAGCAGTACTTC
TRBJ2-7 TRBV27 TRBD1 - CASRQGATHEQYF TGTGCCAGCAGACAGGGGGCCACCCACGAGCAGTACTTC
TRBJ2-7 TRBV7-2 TRBD1 - CASSRGGQGTYEQYF TGTGCCAGCAGCCGCGGGGGACAGGGGACCTACGAGCAGTACTTC
TRBJ1-1 TRBV5-8 - - CASSLQGSREAFF TGTGCCAGCAGCTTGCAGGGGTCAAGGGAAGCTTTCTTT
TRBJ2-7 TRBV28 TRBD1 - CASKESGQVYEQYF TGTGCCAGCAAGGAATCGGGACAGGTCTACGAGCAGTACTTC
TRBJ1-2 TRBV19 TRBD1 - CASRRTGGVYGYTF TGTGCCAGTAGAAGAACAGGGGGGGTCTATGGCTACACCTTC
TRBJ2-1 TRBV30 TRBD2 - CAWSFGTSGYNEQFF TGTGCCTGGAGTTTCGGGACTAGCGGTTACAATGAGCAGTTCTTC
TRBJ2-1 TRBV25-1 TRBD2 - CASNFGTSGRNEQFF TGTGCCAGCAATTTCGGGACTAGCGGGAGGAATGAGCAGTTCTTC